Following are 4 T cell receptor beta chains from one sample sequenced in a study of shared clonotypes between healthy human individuals. Sequenced by immunoSEQ multiplex PCR; TCRdb stores in-frame clones only, minus some. Here the sample spans 490,000 or so clones, around three quarters being singletons. Sequencing was carried out using PBMCs. These receptors came from a woman in her thirties or forties in good health. Some clones in this sample may be carry-over from other donors' samples.

The J gene is TRBJ2-7, the V gene TRBV9; 7 bases are shared with TRBD1. The CDR3 contains 14 residues. Germline CDR1 SGDLS, CDR2 YYNGEE. V trimming: 3 bases; J trimming: 7 bases; junction bases outside the gene matches: 10. CDR3 in amino acids: CASSGGDRAAEQYF. In nucleotides, the CDR3 is TGTGCCAGCAGCGGAGGGGACAGAGCCGCGGAGCAGTACTTC.

This chain joins TRBV6-5 and TRBJ1-2; 9 bases are shared with TRBD1. After removal of 2 bases from V and 1 base from J, the junction contained 5 bases not matched to a gene. The germline V gene has CDR1 MNHEY and CDR2 SVGAGI. This CDR3 has 16 amino acids. The CDR3 region has the DNA TGTGCCAGCAGTTACCGGGACAGGGCGTTTAACTATGGCTACACCTTC. It translates to CASSYRDRAFNYGYTF.

This chain connects TRBV9 to TRBJ1-4; TRBD1 matches at 7 bases. CDR1 SGDLS and CDR2 YYNGEE come from the germline V gene. The CDR3 totals 15 residues. The junction had 6 bases not matched to a gene; V was cut back by 0 bases and J by 7 bases. Here the CDR3 DNA reads TGTGCCAGCAGCGTAGGGCCAGGGGGAGTTGAAAAACTGTTTTTT. Translating it yields CASSVGPGGVEKLFF.

The rearrangement joins TRBV30 to TRBJ2-1; 7 nucleotides line up with TRBD2. This CDR3 comprises 15 residues. Germline-derived CDR1 and CDR2 are GTSNPN and SVGIG (reference sequence). J was trimmed by 5 bases and V by 4 bases; bases with no gene match: 11. CDR3 residues: CAWNFQAGNNNEQFF. For the CDR3, the DNA is TGTGCCTGGAACTTCCAAGCGGGAAATAACAATGAGCAGTTCTTC.